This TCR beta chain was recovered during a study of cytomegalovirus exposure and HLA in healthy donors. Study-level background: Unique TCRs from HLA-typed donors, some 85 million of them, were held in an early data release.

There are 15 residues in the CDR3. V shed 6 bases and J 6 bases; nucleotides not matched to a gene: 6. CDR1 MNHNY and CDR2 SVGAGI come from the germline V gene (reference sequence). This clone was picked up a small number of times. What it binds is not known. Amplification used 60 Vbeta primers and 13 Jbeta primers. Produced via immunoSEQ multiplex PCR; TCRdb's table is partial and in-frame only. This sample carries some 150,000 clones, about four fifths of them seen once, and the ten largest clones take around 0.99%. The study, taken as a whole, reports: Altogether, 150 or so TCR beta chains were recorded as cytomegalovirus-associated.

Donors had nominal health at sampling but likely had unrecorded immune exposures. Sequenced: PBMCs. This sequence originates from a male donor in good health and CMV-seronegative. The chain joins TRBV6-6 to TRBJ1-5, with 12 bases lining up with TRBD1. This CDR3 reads CASSPGQGAPQPQHF. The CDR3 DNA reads TGTGCCAGCAGCCCGGGACAGGGGGCTCCTCAGCCCCAGCATTTT.